These 27 T cell receptor beta chains originate from one sample sequenced in a study of blood T cell repertoires in COVID-19. Sequencing was performed with immunoSEQ multiplex PCR; in TCRdb, only in-frame clones are kept and a portion is missing. Of about 86,000 clones listed, around 87% are singletons. Sequenced sample: peripheral blood. Source of these receptors: a human donor in a cohort sampled during active COVID-19.

The table lists this clone with a few counts. V gene TRBV6-6 combines with J gene TRBJ2-1, with 7 bases aligning to TRBD2. The CDR3 is 14 residues long. Germline V gene data show CDR1 as MNHNY and CDR2 as SVGAGI (reference sequence). Trimming removed 10 bases from V and 2 bases from J; junction bases left unmatched: 8. The CDR3 sequence is CATALADPYNEQFF. The CDR3 nucleotides are TGTGCCACTGCCCTAGCGGACCCCTACAATGAGCAGTTCTTC.

The rearrangement uses TRBV7-8 and TRBJ2-1; weak D call: TRBD2 (6 bases). From germline, CDR1 is SGHVS and CDR2 FQNEAQ. CDR3 size: 13 residues. The V end lost 4 bases, the J end lost 9 bases, and 13 bases lay between the germline ends. The CDR3 here is CASSYIVGGEQFF. In nucleotides, the CDR3 is TGTGCCAGCAGCTACATTGTGGGGGGTGAGCAGTTCTTC.

The chain is built from TRBV10-3 and TRBJ2-5, with 11 bases that match TRBD2. Germline V gene sequence: CDR1 ENHRY, CDR2 SYGVKD. V shed 6 bases, J shed 5 bases, and the junction held 8 bases outside the gene matches. CDR3 length equals 15 residues. The CDR3 coding sequence is TGTGCCATCAGCCCTATAGCGGGAGGGGGGGAGACCCAGTACTTC. Amino acid sequence: CAISPIAGGGETQYF.

The chain joins TRBV10-1 to TRBJ2-1; D remains unclear. V dropped 0 bases and J dropped 8 bases, with 11 bases sitting between them. Germline V gene lookup returns CDR1 WNHNN and CDR2 SYGVQD (reference sequence). The CDR3 sequence is 14 residues long. CDR3: CASSESKASDEQFF. The CDR3 nucleotides are TGCGCCAGCAGTGAGTCGAAAGCATCGGATGAGCAGTTCTTC.

V is TRBV29-1 and J is TRBJ2-1; 7 bases match TRBD2. J was trimmed by 4 bases and V by 6 bases; bases with no gene match: 12. Germline V gene lookup returns CDR1 SQVTM and CDR2 ANQGSEA. CDR3 size: 15 residues. CDR3 in amino acids: CSVRGELGVYNEQFF. Written as DNA, the CDR3 is TGCAGCGTCCGGGGGGAGCTCGGAGTATACAATGAGCAGTTCTTC.

The genes are TRBV6-2 or TRBV6-3 and TRBJ2-7, with TRBD2 identical over 11 bases. Germline CDR1 and CDR2: MNHEY and SVGEGT. The CDR3 runs 20 residues. J lost 4 bases, V lost 2 bases, and 19 bases had no gene match. The CDR3 DNA sequence: TGTGCCAGCAGTTACGGTCCGACAGGCGGACTAGCGGGCGCGTTTTACGAGCAGTACTTC. Protein sequence: CASSYGPTGGLAGAFYEQYF.

This chain joins TRBV4-2 and TRBJ2-7; D is unresolved. Germline CDR1 and CDR2: LGHNA and YNFKEQ. The CDR3 covers 13 residues. V dropped 8 bases and J dropped 2 bases, with 13 bases sitting between them. The CDR3 loop reads CASARELTYEQYF. The CDR3 nucleotides are TGTGCCAGCGCCCGCGAACTAACCTACGAGCAGTACTTC.

CDR3 in amino acids: CAPSLGLAGNTGELFF. Written as DNA, the CDR3 is TGTGCCCCGTCTCTGGGACTAGCGGGGAACACCGGGGAGCTGTTTTTT. This chain connects TRBV7-9 to TRBJ2-2, with 12 bases lining up with TRBD2. The CDR3 sequence is 16 residues long. V shed 11 bases and J 1 base; nucleotides not matched to a gene: 8. Germline-derived CDR1 and CDR2 are SEHNR and FQNEAQ (reference sequence). The whole variable domain, filled in from reference TRBV7-9 and TRBJ2-2, reads DTGVSQNPRHKITKRGQNVTFRCDPISEHNRLYWYRQTLGQGPEFLTYFQNEAQLEKSRLLSDRFSAERPKGSFSTLEIQRTEQGDSAMYLCAPSLGLAGNTGELFFGEGSRLTVL.

The chain links TRBV15 to TRBJ2-1; 7 nucleotides match TRBD2. Losses at the gene ends were 7 bases for V and 3 bases for J; bases not matched to a gene: 3. Germline assignment: CDR1 LNHNV and CDR2 YYDKDF (reference sequence). The length of the CDR3 is 13 residues. CDR3 in DNA: TGTGCCACCACCCGCGGGAGCTACAATGAGCAGTTCTTC. Protein product: CATTRGSYNEQFF.

The CDR3 nucleotides are TGTGCCAGCAGCCCCAGTGGCCAGCCCCAGCATTTT. Translated, it gives CASSPSGQPQHF. J is TRBJ1-5 and V is TRBV7-9; D unclear. The germline V gene has CDR1 SEHNR and CDR2 FQNEAQ (reference sequence). The length of the CDR3 is 12 residues. The V and J ends lost 5 bases and 7 bases respectively, with 9 bases between them.

The V and J genes are TRBV28 and TRBJ2-3; possible D gene TRBD1, 5 bases. Trimming removed 11 bases from V and 2 bases from J, with 11 bases in between. The germline V gene encodes CDR1 MDHEN and CDR2 SYDVKM. The CDR3 runs to 12 residues. CDR3 in DNA: TGTGCCTCGAGGACAACCACAGATACGCAGTATTTT. This encodes CASRTTTDTQYF.

This clone was counted a single time. J is TRBJ2-3 and V is TRBV11-2; D is uncertain. Germline V gene lookup returns CDR1 SGHAT and CDR2 FQNNGV. The CDR3 runs 14 residues. V lost 1 base, J lost 2 bases, and 7 bases lay in between. The CDR3 coding sequence is TGTGCCAGCAGCTTAGCCCTCTTCACAGATACGCAGTATTTT. Protein sequence: CASSLALFTDTQYF.

The chain links TRBV19 to TRBJ2-1, with TRBD2 matching 14 bases. The CDR3 is 19 residues long. Germline CDR1 reads LNHDA; CDR2 reads SQIVND (reference sequence). The V gene end was trimmed by 8 bases and the J gene end by 2 bases; junction bases not matched to a gene: 14. The CDR3 here is CASCPTWTSGRRPYNEQFF. CDR3 nucleotides: TGTGCCAGTTGTCCCACTTGGACTAGCGGGAGGAGGCCCTACAATGAGCAGTTCTTC.

J is TRBJ1-5 and V is TRBV18; perhaps TRBD1 as D (5 bases). The V and J ends lost 6 bases and 3 bases respectively, with 12 bases between them. CDR1 KGHSH and CDR2 LQKENI come from the germline V gene. The CDR3 is made up of 14 amino acids. The CDR3 sequence: CASSPTGANQPQHF. The DNA of the CDR3 is TGTGCCAGCTCCCCGACTGGGGCCAATCAGCCCCAGCATTTT.

The gene calls are TRBV28 and TRBJ1-2; 7 bases are shared with TRBD1. J was trimmed by 5 bases and V by 6 bases; bases with no gene match: 12. This CDR3 has 15 amino acids. CDR1 is MDHEN, CDR2 SYDVKM, per germline. CDR3 DNA: TGTGCCAGCAGCACCTTGACAGGGTTTCGGTATGGCTACACCTTC. Translated, it gives CASSTLTGFRYGYTF.

This clone was recorded only once. The rearrangement links TRBV28 to TRBJ2-5, with 8 positions matching TRBD1. CDR1 is MDHEN, CDR2 SYDVKM, per germline. This CDR3 spans 13 amino acids. The J segment lost 3 bases and the V segment lost 6 bases, leaving 3 bases of the junction unmatched. CDR3 protein: CASRVDREETQYF. As DNA, the CDR3 is TGTGCCAGCAGGGTGGACAGGGAAGAGACCCAGTACTTC.

The rearrangement joins TRBV3-1 (or the pseudogene TRBV3-2) to TRBJ1-1; D remains unclear. The CDR3 is 14 amino acids. Germline V lookup: CDR1 LGHDT, CDR2 YNNKEL (reference sequence). The V and J ends lost 4 bases and 7 bases respectively, with 16 bases between them. CDR3 nucleotides: TGTGCCAGCAGCCCCCGGGAGCTAAGCGATGAAGCTTTCTTT. Its protein product is CASSPRELSDEAFF.

The chain couples TRBV7-9 to TRBJ2-5, with 9 bases matching TRBD1. Losses at the gene ends were 2 bases for V and 6 bases for J; bases not matched to a gene: 4. CDR1 SEHNR and CDR2 FQNEAQ come from the germline V gene (reference sequence). The CDR3 is 14 amino acids. DNA for the CDR3: TGTGCCAGCAGCTTATCAACAGGGGGCAAGACCCAGTACTTC. This encodes CASSLSTGGKTQYF. Full variable domain (rest looked up from reference TRBV7-9 and TRBJ2-5): DTGVSQNPRHKITKRGQNVTFRCDPISEHNRLYWYRQTLGQGPEFLTYFQNEAQLEKSRLLSDRFSAERPKGSFSTLEIQRTEQGDSAMYLCASSLSTGGKTQYFGPGTRLLVL.

This sequence joins TRBV3-1 (or the pseudogene TRBV3-2) and TRBJ1-1; TRBD1 aligns across 9 bases. V lost 4 bases, J lost 11 bases, and 5 bases stayed unmatched. This CDR3 region has 12 residues. Germline V gene lookup returns CDR1 LGHDT and CDR2 YNNKEL (reference sequence). The CDR3 sequence: CASSRDRVLAFF. The CDR3 DNA reads as TGTGCCAGCAGCCGGGACAGGGTGCTGGCTTTCTTT.

The chain is built from TRBV11-2 and TRBJ1-1; TRBD1 matches 7 bases. V lost 4 bases to trimming and J lost 6 bases; unmatched junction nucleotides: 5. The germline CDR1 and CDR2 sequences are SGHAT and FQNNGV. The length of the CDR3 is 13 residues. The CDR3 region has the DNA TGTGCCAGCAGCTCCGGGACAGAGGCTGAAGCTTTCTTT. This translates into CASSSGTEAEAFF.

The chain uses TRBV19 and TRBJ1-2, with D possibly TRBD1 on 5 matching bases. CDR3 length equals 16 residues. Germline V gene data show CDR1 as LNHDA and CDR2 as SQIVND (reference sequence). The V end lost 5 bases, the J end lost 5 bases, and 21 bases lay between the germline ends. CDR3 region: CASSLVTGGTQYGYTF. CDR3 in DNA: TGTGCCAGTAGTTTGGTTACCGGGGGGACCCAGTATGGCTACACCTTC.

The rearrangement joins TRBV3-1 (or the pseudogene TRBV3-2) to TRBJ2-3; D is perhaps TRBD2 (7 bases). Germline loops: CDR1 LGHDT, CDR2 YNNKEL (reference sequence). The CDR3 is made up of 15 amino acids. V was trimmed by 3 bases and J by 4 bases, leaving 14 bases between them. The CDR3: CASSQGAGVPDTQYF. CDR3 DNA sequence: TGTGCCAGCAGCCAGGGGGCGGGAGTACCAGATACGCAGTATTTT.

The chain uses TRBV5-1 and TRBJ2-3; 9 bases line up with TRBD2. This CDR3 spans 18 amino acids. J was trimmed by 4 bases and V by 0 bases; bases with no gene match: 12. CDR1 is SGHRS and CDR2 is YFSETQ in the germline V gene. CDR3 coding DNA: TGCGCCAGCAGCTTGGGCCCCGGTGGGATAGCGGGAGCAGATACGCAGTATTTT. Translated, it gives CASSLGPGGIAGADTQYF.

The gene calls are TRBV7-8 and TRBJ2-2; 9 positions match TRBD2. The CDR3 is 16 amino acids. Germline-derived CDR1 and CDR2 are SGHVS and FQNEAQ. After removal of 3 bases from V and 5 bases from J, the junction contained 7 bases not matched to a gene. This chain's CDR3 is CASSLELAGRTGELFF. The CDR3 DNA is TGTGCCAGCAGCTTGGAGCTAGCGGGAAGGACCGGGGAGCTGTTTTTT.

This clone appeared a single time. V gene TRBV7-2 combines with J gene TRBJ2-6; 10 bases match TRBD2. Per the germline V gene, CDR1 is SGHTA and CDR2 is FQGNSA. This CDR3 has 15 amino acids. V gave up 6 bases and J gave up 10 bases; unmatched junction bases: 9. The CDR3 is CASRDRTSGRNVLTF. The CDR3 DNA reads TGTGCCAGCAGGGATAGGACTAGCGGCCGAAACGTCCTGACTTTC.

The chain couples TRBV27 to TRBJ2-3, with D uncertain. In germline, CDR1 is MNHEY, CDR2 SMNVEV (reference sequence). Trimming took off 2 bases at V and 6 bases at J, with 9 bases between the two ends. The CDR3 length is 13 residues. In nucleotides, the CDR3 is TGTGCCAGCAGTTTAGGTAGGAGTGATACGCAGTATTTT. The encoded protein is CASSLGRSDTQYF.

The gene calls are TRBV6-4 and TRBJ2-1; 9 bases are shared with TRBD1. This CDR3 has 15 amino acids. Germline V lookup: CDR1 MRHNA, CDR2 SNTAGT. Trimming took 6 bases from V and 9 from J; bases not matched to a gene: 12. The CDR3 DNA is TGTGCCAGCAGCCCCGACAGGGGGAGATTTGGTGAGCAGTTCTTC. It yields the protein CASSPDRGRFGEQFF.